This entry concerns a single T cell receptor (beta chain). Its antigen is unknown. The data were obtained in a study of cytomegalovirus exposure and HLA in healthy donors. Study-level results: The authors listed some 160 TCR beta chains as cytomegalovirus-associated. When analyzed later, the rates of TCR association showed variation by HLA locus, with DRB1 the most and HLA-C the fewest.

It was with 60 Vbeta and 13 Jbeta primers that the PCR ran. In the original workflow: Unique TCR beta chains totaled roughly 80 million in a later count, with around 11 million of them shared. Measured with immunoSEQ multiplex PCR; TCRdb has only the in-frame clones, and not every one. That table furnishes V, J and clone size, whereas the DNA furnished D and trimming. The profile shows about 240,000 clones, about 81% of them singletons. The clonotype comes from a woman aged 35 to 49 in good health and CMV-seropositive. Sequenced: PBMCs.

The CDR3 protein is CATSVNGQGVNSYEQYF. CDR3 in DNA: TGTGCCACCTCCGTTAATGGCCAGGGGGTAAACTCCTACGAGCAGTACTTC. The chain recombines TRBV19 with TRBJ2-7, with 7 bases aligning to TRBD1. This CDR3 region has 17 residues. Trimming at V came to 10 bases and at J to 0 bases, leaving 18 bases not matched to a gene. Germline V CDR1 and CDR2: LNHDA, SQIVND (reference sequence).